The 8 T cell receptor beta chains presented below share a single source sample, sequenced in a study of T cell repertoires in cytomegalovirus infection (dated by TCRdb to between 2018 and 2020). The sequencer listed for this sample is Illumina HiSeq 1500. The public reads were run again by TCRdb, first through fastp at Q25 and then through MiXCR, and only productive beta chains were kept. Each record represents a unique CDR3 protein, reported with the most common genes and DNA among its rows. This sample has around 350,000 distinct CDR3 sequences in its table, and less than 20% of those were observed once. Roughly 8.7% of the sample goes to the ten largest clones. The sample comprised PBMCs. Receptor source: a human donor in good health (CMV status not recorded). Some clones in this sample may be carry-over from other donors' samples.

The chain combines TRBV20-1 with TRBJ2-1, with 9 bases identical to TRBD2. Trimming took 0 bases from V and 3 from J; bases not matched to a gene: 3. CDR1 is DFQATT, CDR2 SNEGSKA, per germline (reference sequence). The CDR3 length is 15 residues. CDR3: CSARETAGGYNEQFF. The CDR3 coding sequence is TGCAGTGCTAGAGAGACAGCGGGAGGCTACAATGAGCAGTTCTTC.

This clonotype was counted between two and nine times. The chain has TRBV12-3 or TRBV12-4 and TRBJ1-6, with TRBD1 as a possible D gene (5 bases). V lost 4 bases and J lost 7, with 8 bases in between. This CDR3 comprises 13 residues. DNA of the CDR3: TGTGCCAGCAGTTCTGGGGCGAATTCACCCCTCCACTTT. Translated, it gives CASSSGANSPLHF.

The V gene is TRBV29-1, the J gene TRBJ1-2, with TRBD1 matching 7 bases. The junction had 8 bases not matched to a gene; V was cut back by 4 bases and J by 6 bases. There are 13 residues in the CDR3. Germline loops: CDR1 SQVTM, CDR2 ANQGSEA. CDR3 nucleotides: TGCAGCGTTGTGGCAGGGGGAGCGGATGGCTACACCTTC. Translation gives CSVVAGGADGYTF.

V gene TRBV7-2 combines with J gene TRBJ2-7; D is perhaps TRBD2 (5 bases). The V gene lost 2 bases and the J gene lost 0 bases, with 14 bases spanning the gap. The CDR3 has 16 amino acids. Germline loops: CDR1 SGHTA, CDR2 FQGNSA. The CDR3 protein is CASSLSFRGSSYEQYF. For the CDR3, the DNA is TGTGCCAGCAGCTTATCATTCCGTGGGAGCTCCTACGAGCAGTACTTC.

This clonotype was observed many times. The rearrangement links TRBV11-1 to TRBJ1-6, with D unclear. The V and J ends lost 5 bases and 6 bases respectively, with 8 bases between them. The CDR3 has 13 residues. Germline V gives CDR1 SGHAT, CDR2 FQDESV (reference sequence). The CDR3 DNA reads TGTGCCAGCAGCCCCGGACTTAATTCACCCCTCCACTTT. As protein: CASSPGLNSPLHF.

The V gene is TRBV20-1, the J gene TRBJ2-7; 8 nucleotides align to TRBD1. The CDR3 has 13 amino acids. Germline CDR1 is DFQATT and CDR2 is SNEGSKA (reference sequence). The chain's CDR3 is CSVTGGSYYEQYF. The CDR3 bases are TGCAGCGTTACAGGGGGTTCTTACTACGAGCAGTACTTC.

This clonotype has a count of ten or more. This chain connects TRBV7-2 to TRBJ2-3, with 7 positions matching TRBD1. This CDR3 is 14 amino acids long. The V gene end was trimmed by 5 bases and the J gene end by 3 bases; junction bases not matched to a gene: 5. CDR1 SGHTA and CDR2 FQGNSA come from the germline V gene. The CDR3 reads CASSPRTGTDTQYF. CDR3 coding DNA: TGTGCCAGCAGCCCGCGGACAGGTACAGATACGCAGTATTTT.

This clonotype was counted many times. The chain uses TRBV5-5 and TRBJ2-3, with 10 nucleotides matching TRBD2. Germline loops: CDR1 SGHKS, CDR2 YYEKEE (reference sequence). V was clipped by 2 bases and J by 4 bases; unmatched bases: 4. The CDR3 covers 15 residues. The CDR3 region has the DNA TGTGCCAGCAGCTTATCTAGCGGGAGCCCAGATACGCAGTATTTT. This codes for CASSLSSGSPDTQYF.